This is a list of T cell receptor beta chains from one sample in a study of blood T cells in healthy people across ages. One entry per CDR3 protein results from TCRdb running MiXCR on the 5' RACE reads. The repertoire holds roughly 1,500,000 distinct CDR3 sequences, about 35% seen once, with approximately 11% in the top ten. Sequences were obtained from blood. These receptors were obtained from a woman aged 25 to 39 in good health. Each CDR3 is given with its conserved first and last residue. The D gene is left open where the match is weak. Only some rows state a clone size, as once, few, many or a class for expanded clones.

CDR3 length,J gene,V gene,D gene,clone size,CDR3 DNA,CDR3 protein
12,TRBJ2-7,TRBV5-4,-,-,TGTGCCAGCAGCTCGGGGCCCCTTAAGCAGTACTTC,CASSSGPLKQYF
18,TRBJ2-3,TRBV5-1,TRBD2,few,TGCGCCAGCAGCTTGTTTTTGTCGGGAGGACTTGGAACAGATACGCAGTATTTT,CASSLFLSGGLGTDTQYF
15,TRBJ2-3,TRBV5-1,-,-,TGCGCCAGCAGCCCCCTGGACAGATCCACAGATACGCAGTATTTT,CASSPLDRSTDTQYF
13,TRBJ1-2,TRBV12-3/TRBV12-4,-,few,TGTGCCAGCACCGGGGGGCTCAACTATGGCTACACCTTC,CASTGGLNYGYTF
14,TRBJ1-1,TRBV5-1,-,-,TGCGCCAGCAGCTTGAAGTCAGAGAACACTGAAGCTTTCTTT,CASSLKSENTEAFF
14,TRBJ2-5,TRBV7-9,-,-,TGTGCCAGCAGCGAACCTGGGGGGATCGAGACCCAGTACTTC,CASSEPGGIETQYF
15,TRBJ2-3,TRBV6-2/TRBV6-3,-,many,TGTGCCAGCAGCCTGCTCCCGCCCAACACAGATACGCAGTATTTT,CASSLLPPNTDTQYF
17,TRBJ2-5,TRBV5-1,TRBD1,-,TGCGCCAGCAGCTTGGATTGGACAGGTCAATACCAAGAGACCCAGTACTTC,CASSLDWTGQYQETQYF
17,TRBJ2-1,TRBV20-1,TRBD2,few,TGCAGTGCTACCAGGACTAGCGGGAGGGCCCCCTACAATGAGCAGTTCTTC,CSATRTSGRAPYNEQFF
18,TRBJ2-6,TRBV6-1,TRBD2,few,TGTGCCAGCAGTGAAACTAGCGGGGGGGCTTCTGGGGCCAACGTCCTGACTTTC,CASSETSGGASGANVLTF
16,TRBJ2-3,TRBV15,-,few,TGTGCCACCAGCCCGGTGAGCCTTACAGACACAGATACGCAGTATTTT,CATSPVSLTDTDTQYF
15,TRBJ2-4,TRBV20-1,-,-,TGCAGTGCTACGCATGGTGAATGGGCCAAAAACATTCAGTACTTC,CSATHGEWAKNIQYF
18,TRBJ2-7,TRBV5-1,-,-,TGCGCCAGCAGCCCCGCCCGGCATGCGGGGCCAACCCTCTCCGAGCAGTACTTC,CASSPARHAGPTLSEQYF
17,TRBJ2-7,TRBV4-1,-,-,TGCGCCAGCAGCCAGAACCTTCTCGACATGGCACCCTACGAGCAGTACTTC,CASSQNLLDMAPYEQYF
11,TRBJ2-1,TRBV12-3/TRBV12-4,-,-,TGTGCCAGCAGCCCGGGTTTTGGGCAGTTCTTC,CASSPGFGQFF
13,TRBJ1-2,TRBV2,-,-,TGTGCCAGCAGTGAAGCAGGGAACATTGGCTACACCTTC,CASSEAGNIGYTF
16,TRBJ2-7,TRBV5-6,TRBD1,-,TGTGCCAGCAGCGGCCTAGGGACAGGGGGCCGCTACGAGCAGTACTTC,CASSGLGTGGRYEQYF
15,TRBJ2-7,TRBV3-1,TRBD2,few,TGTGCCAGCAGCCAAGGGTCGGCTAGCGGGTACGAGCAGTACTTC,CASSQGSASGYEQYF
16,TRBJ2-7,TRBV27,-,-,TGTGCCAGCAGTTCAATAGGGGCTGAGGCGACCCACGAGCAGTACTTC,CASSSIGAEATHEQYF
15,TRBJ2-1,TRBV5-1,-,few,TGCGCCGGCAGCTTGGCAGGGGCCGTCAGGGATGAGCAGTCCTTC,CAGSLAGAVRDEQSF